These T cell receptor beta chains were read from a single sample in a study of radiotherapy plus CTLA-4 blockade in lung cancer. Data came from immunoSEQ multiplex PCR; TCRdb stores just in-frame clones and leaves some out. The sample records roughly 85,000 clones, more than 75% being singletons. This material consisted of peripheral blood, taken from a patient treated with radiotherapy plus ipilimumab. Receptors were obtained from a human donor with non-small cell lung cancer that progressed on radiotherapy plus ipilimumab. CDR3s include the opening cysteine and the closing phenylalanine or tryptophan. D genes are given only for firm matches. Size values are once, few and many counts, or a class for expanded clones, and some rows have none.

j_call d_call v_call clone_size cdr3_aa cdr3_nt
TRBJ2-7 . TRBV5-1 . CASSLSRRARATYEQYF TGCGCCAGCAGCTTGTCCCGCAGGGCTAGGGCAACCTACGAGCAGTACTTC
TRBJ2-1 TRBD2 TRBV11-2 . CASSQRDLYNEQFF TGTGCCAGCAGCCAGCGGGATCTGTACAATGAGCAGTTCTTC
TRBJ1-1 TRBD1 TRBV30 . CAWGTGMATEAFF TGTGCCTGGGGGACAGGGATGGCGACTGAAGCTTTCTTT
TRBJ1-2 TRBD1 TRBV15 . CATSRDWQGAIIGYTF TGTGCCACCAGCAGAGATTGGCAGGGGGCAATTATTGGCTACACCTTC
TRBJ1-6 . TRBV9 few CASRPGGLRLAIIHF TGTGCCAGCAGACCCGGGGGTCTCCGATTGGCCATAATCCACTTT
TRBJ2-1 . TRBV5-1 . CASSGTGSLSYNEQFF TGCGCCAGCAGCGGGACCGGGTCCCTCTCCTACAATGAGCAGTTCTTC
TRBJ1-5 . TRBV5-1 . CASSLGGGFIEPQHF TGCGCCAGCAGCTTGGGGGGGGGCTTCATTGAGCCCCAGCATTTT
TRBJ2-7 . TRBV12-1 . CASSLGRREQYF TGTGCCAGCAGCTTGGGACGCCGGGAGCAGTACTTC
TRBJ2-1 . TRBV15 . CATSAPPEFHEQFF TGTGCCACCAGCGCCCCCCCGGAGTTCCATGAGCAGTTCTTC
TRBJ2-7 . TRBV13 few CASSLGTVPYEQYF TGTGCCAGCAGCTTAGGGACAGTCCCTTACGAGCAGTACTTC
TRBJ2-7 TRBD2 TRBV5-1 . CASSSEPGLVGEQYF TGCGCCAGCAGCTCCGAGCCGGGACTAGTAGGCGAGCAGTACTTC
TRBJ1-5 TRBD1 TRBV19 . CASSIQQGEFQPQHF TGTGCCAGTAGTATCCAACAGGGGGAGTTTCAGCCCCAGCATTTT
TRBJ1-1 . TRBV5-6 . CASSLESWAFF TGTGCCAGCAGCTTGGAAAGTTGGGCTTTCTTT
TRBJ2-1 . TRBV11-1 . CASTPGGFGVYEQFF TGTGCCAGCACCCCTGGGGGATTCGGTGTATATGAGCAGTTCTTC
TRBJ1-3 . TRBV7-8 . CASSLGTTGNTIYF TGTGCCAGCAGCTTAGGGACCACCGGAAACACCATATATTTT
TRBJ1-4 . TRBV7-9 . CASSFTVNEKLFF TGTGCCAGCAGCTTTACAGTTAATGAAAAACTGTTTTTT
TRBJ2-1 . TRBV20-1 few CSAQVTPSWFF TGCAGTGCCCAGGTCACCCCCAGCTGGTTCTTC
TRBJ2-7 TRBD1 TRBV5-5 . CASSLGDRDYEQYF TGTGCCAGCAGCTTGGGGGACAGGGACTACGAGCAGTACTTC
TRBJ1-1 . TRBV5-6 . CASSRSGLAFF TGTGCCAGCAGCAGGTCAGGGCTGGCTTTCTTT
TRBJ1-1 . TRBV30 once CAWSVWVEAFF TGTGCCTGGAGTGTATGGGTTGAAGCTTTCTTT
TRBJ1-1 . TRBV28 . CASSLGQGDAEAFF TGTGCCAGCAGTTTAGGGCAGGGTGACGCTGAAGCTTTCTTT
TRBJ2-7 TRBD2 TRBV6-6 . CASSQGTREPYEQYF TGTGCCAGCAGCCAAGGGACTAGGGAACCCTACGAGCAGTACTTC
TRBJ1-5 . TRBV28 . CASSVRGERRHF TGTGCCAGCAGTGTTCGGGGAGAACGGCGGCATTTT
TRBJ2-3 TRBD2 TRBV6-4 . CASSDSIIGLAGIEGTDTQYF TGTGCCAGCAGTGACTCGATAATTGGACTAGCGGGAATAGAAGGTACAGATACGCAGTATTTT
TRBJ2-3 . TRBV19 . CASSIWGSTDTQYF TGTGCCAGTAGTATCTGGGGGAGCACAGATACGCAGTATTTT
TRBJ2-7 . TRBV7-9 . CASSRSGVGEQYF TGTGCCAGCAGTCGGTCGGGGGTCGGCGAGCAGTACTTC
TRBJ2-7 . TRBV7-6 . CASSLGRGLSYEQYF TGTGCCAGCAGCTTAGGTCGGGGTCTCTCCTACGAGCAGTACTTC
TRBJ2-7 . TRBV19 . CASSNTGTGRVPYEQYF TGTGCCAGTAGCAATACCGGGACGGGACGGGTTCCCTACGAGCAGTACTTC
TRBJ1-5 . TRBV6-5 . CASRGGDQPQHF TGTGCCAGCAGGGGAGGGGATCAGCCCCAGCATTTT
TRBJ2-7 . TRBV7-9 . CASSATYEQYF TGTGCCAGCAGCGCGACCTACGAGCAGTACTTC
TRBJ2-7 TRBD1 TRBV5-1 . CASRWGRGLSYEQYF TGCGCCAGCCGCTGGGGCAGGGGGCTCTCCTACGAGCAGTACTTC
TRBJ1-1 . TRBV9 . CASSGGGTKNTEAFF TGTGCCAGCAGCGGGGGGGGCACAAAGAACACTGAAGCTTTCTTT
TRBJ1-6 . TRBV4-3 . CASSQGGTQGDSPLHF TGCGCCAGCAGCCAAGGAGGTACACAGGGCGATTCACCCCTCCACTTT
TRBJ1-1 . TRBV5-1 . CASSFSMWNTEAFF TGCGCCAGCAGCTTCTCCATGTGGAACACTGAAGCTTTCTTT
TRBJ2-6 . TRBV29-1 once CSAAMWGSGANVLTF TGCAGCGCTGCCATGTGGGGGTCTGGGGCCAACGTCCTGACTTTC
TRBJ2-7 TRBD2 TRBV6-1 . CASRDLAGAAEQYF TGTGCCAGCAGAGATCTAGCGGGAGCTGCCGAGCAGTACTTC